These T cell receptor beta chains were read from a single sample in a study of CD8 T cells in ankylosing spondylitis. TCRdb redid the calling of the 5' RACE reads with MiXCR, one entry per CDR3 protein. The sample lists 800,000 to 900,000 distinct CDR3 sequences; about 11% were seen once. Sequencing was done on a sample of blood, either unsorted or a sorted T cell fraction (not recorded which). The receptor source for this set is a male donor with ankylosing spondylitis. The CDR3 runs from the conserved cysteine through the conserved F or W. The D gene is left open where the match is weak. Where a row states a size, it is once, few, many or the class of an expanded clone; other rows omit it.

TRBD1 | NA | TRBJ2-7 | TRBV7-8 | TGTGCCAGCAGCTTGGGGACAGGGACCGACCTTTACGAGCAGTACTTC | CASSLGTGTDLYEQYF
TRBD1 | few | TRBJ1-1 | TRBV20-1 | TGCAGTGCCCAACACCCAGGGGGCCCCACTGAAGCTTTCTTT | CSAQHPGGPTEAFF
NA | few | TRBJ2-7 | TRBV5-1 | TGCGCCAGCAGCCGATTGACAGACTACGAGCAGTACTTC | CASSRLTDYEQYF
NA | few | TRBJ1-2 | TRBV7-2 | TGTGCCAGCAGCTTCGCCACTAACTATGGCTACACCTTC | CASSFATNYGYTF
NA | few | TRBJ1-5 | TRBV5-1 | TGCGCCAGCAGCTTGGACGCATTAAATCAGCCCCAGCATTTT | CASSLDALNQPQHF
TRBD2 | few | TRBJ2-3 | TRBV5-1 | TGCGCCAGCAGCATACTTATTCGGCGGGGGGGCACAGATACGCAGTATTTT | CASSILIRRGGTDTQYF
NA | NA | TRBJ2-2 | TRBV5-1 | TGCGCCAGCAGAGAATCGAACACCGGGGAGCTGTTTTTT | CASRESNTGELFF
TRBD2 | few | TRBJ2-7 | TRBV7-2 | TGTGCCAGCAGCTTTACTAGCGGTCACTTCTACGAGCAGTACTTC | CASSFTSGHFYEQYF
NA | NA | TRBJ2-6 | TRBV20-1 | TGCAGTGCTAGGGCAGGGGCTGGGGCCAACGTCCTGACTTTC | CSARAGAGANVLTF
TRBD2 | few | TRBJ2-1 | TRBV5-1 | TGCGCCAGCAGCTTGCTTCTCAGGAGCGGGAGTGACGTTGAGCAGTTCTTC | CASSLLLRSGSDVEQFF
TRBD2 | few | TRBJ2-7 | TRBV7-2 | TGTGCCAGCAACCCAGCGGGACGCTCCTACGAGCAGTACTTC | CASNPAGRSYEQYF
TRBD1 | NA | TRBJ2-3 | TRBV19 | TGTGCCAGTACACAGACCCGTACAGGGGAACCAGATACGCAGTATTTT | CASTQTRTGEPDTQYF
NA | many | TRBJ1-1 | TRBV29-1 | TGCAGCGTTTTGAGGTTGGGATTGAACACTGAAGCTTTCTTT | CSVLRLGLNTEAFF
TRBD1 | few | TRBJ2-5 | TRBV4-2 | TGTGCCAGCAGGGCTTCAGGGGGCGAAGAGACCCAGTACTTC | CASRASGGEETQYF
TRBD2 | NA | TRBJ2-1 | TRBV2 | TGTGCCAGCAGCGTACTAGCGGGAGCCAGGAATGAGCAGTTCTTC | CASSVLAGARNEQFF
NA | few | TRBJ1-5 | TRBV12-3/TRBV12-4 | TGTGCCAGCAGTTTATGGTGGGATCAGCCCCAGCATTTT | CASSLWWDQPQHF
TRBD1 | NA | TRBJ1-1 | TRBV12-3/TRBV12-4 | TGTGCCAGCAGTACCACTTCCGCCGGGACAGAGAACACTGAAGCTTTCTTT | CASSTTSAGTENTEAFF
NA | NA | TRBJ1-4 | TRBV5-1 | TGCGCCAGCAGCGAAGGGACTGCAACTAATGAAAAACTGTTTTTT | CASSEGTATNEKLFF
NA | NA | TRBJ1-5 | TRBV20-1 | TGCAGTGCCCGGAGAGGGGGGCTCAGCAATCAGCCCCAGCATTTT | CSARRGGLSNQPQHF
NA | NA | TRBJ1-2 | TRBV7-2 | TGTGCCAGCAGCTCGGGGGGCTTCGGCTACACCTTC | CASSSGGFGYTF
NA | NA | TRBJ2-2 | TRBV7-9 | TGTGCCAGCAGCCTGTCCAGTGGGACACTGAACACCGGGGAGCTGTTTTTT | CASSLSSGTLNTGELFF
NA | NA | TRBJ2-7 | TRBV29-1 | TGCAGCGGGTACCGGGACGCCGACGAGCAGTACTTC | CSGYRDADEQYF
NA | many | TRBJ2-3 | TRBV7-9 | TGTGCCAGCAGCTCGCGAGACAGCACAGATACGCAGTATTTT | CASSSRDSTDTQYF
NA | NA | TRBJ2-5 | TRBV10-3 | TGTGCCATCAGTGACCAACGAGAGACCCAGTACTTC | CAISDQRETQYF
NA | few | TRBJ2-7 | TRBV20-1 | TGCAGTGCTAGTCCCAGGGTCTACGAGCAGTACTTC | CSASPRVYEQYF
NA | many | TRBJ2-3 | TRBV24-1 | TGTGCCACCAGTGATTTGCCAGACACAGATACGCAGTATTTT | CATSDLPDTDTQYF
TRBD2 | few | TRBJ2-1 | TRBV4-2 | TGTGCCAGCAGCCGAGGGACTAGCGGGCCGGGCTCCTACAATGAGCAGTTCTTC | CASSRGTSGPGSYNEQFF
NA | NA | TRBJ2-7 | TRBV20-1 | TGCAGTGCTAGAAAAGTCCGGTACGAGCAGTACTTC | CSARKVRYEQYF
NA | few | TRBJ2-1 | TRBV20-1 | TGCAGTGCTAGCGGGAGCGGCTCCTACAATGAGCAGTTCTTC | CSASGSGSYNEQFF
TRBD2 | many | TRBJ2-3 | TRBV20-1 | TGCAGTGCTAAACCGGGGCGGGAGGGATCCGATACGCAGTATTTT | CSAKPGREGSDTQYF
NA | many | TRBJ1-2 | TRBV2 | TGTGCCAGTCCGGGGCGGGCTCCGAGGGGCTACACCTTC | CASPGRAPRGYTF
NA | few | TRBJ2-2 | TRBV9 | TGTGCCAGCAGCTCCCGCAAAGGGGGATCGAACACCGGGGAGCTGTTTTTT | CASSSRKGGSNTGELFF
NA | few | TRBJ1-1 | TRBV29-1 | TGCAGCGTTGGCCCGACACTGGGCACTGAAGCTTTCTTT | CSVGPTLGTEAFF
NA | NA | TRBJ1-1 | TRBV4-2 | TGTGCCAGCAGCCAAGATGGACAAACTGAAGCTTTCTTT | CASSQDGQTEAFF
NA | few | TRBJ2-7 | TRBV7-3 | TGTGCCAGCAGCTTAAACGGTAGGGCGGAGCAGTACTTC | CASSLNGRAEQYF
NA | NA | TRBJ1-6 | TRBV28 | TGTGCCAGCAGTTTTGAGGCTGGGGGCCTAAATTCACCCCTCCACTTT | CASSFEAGGLNSPLHF
NA | few | TRBJ2-5 | TRBV5-5 | TGTGCCAGCAGCGGGCCAACCCAAGAGACCCAGTACTTC | CASSGPTQETQYF
TRBD1 | NA | TRBJ1-2 | TRBV11-1 | TGTGCCAGCAGCCCCAGGGCCACCGGGACAGGGTTTTTGGATGGCTACACCTTC | CASSPRATGTGFLDGYTF
NA | NA | TRBJ2-7 | TRBV29-1 | TGCAGCGTTGAGGTCGGTGCTTTGAGGGGGGGCTCCTACGAGCAGTACTTC | CSVEVGALRGGSYEQYF
NA | many | TRBJ1-2 | TRBV7-9 | TGTGCCTCCTCCCCCCCGGGAGCTAACTATGGCTACACCTTC | CASSPPGANYGYTF
NA | NA | TRBJ2-7 | TRBV21-1 | TGTGCCAGCAGCCCTGGGGTTGGAGAGCGGGTGTTTCACTACGAGCAGTACTTC | CASSPGVGERVFHYEQYF
NA | few | TRBJ1-2 | TRBV12-3/TRBV12-4 | TGTGCCAGCACCCTGAAGGCCTTTGAGGGCTACACCTTC | CASTLKAFEGYTF
TRBD2 | few | TRBJ2-5 | TRBV7-2 | TGTGCCAGCAGCCGGGGGGCTAGCGGGAGGGAGACCCAGTACTTC | CASSRGASGRETQYF
NA | few | TRBJ2-1 | TRBV9 | TGTGCCAGCAGCGTAGGTCGGTTCAATGAGCAGTTCTTC | CASSVGRFNEQFF
NA | few | TRBJ2-3 | TRBV24-1 | TGTGCCACCAGTGATCCCGCGACGGGGTTCACAGATACGCAGTATTTT | CATSDPATGFTDTQYF
TRBD1 | many | TRBJ1-2 | TRBV4-3 | TGCGCCAGCAGCCAAGTGGGCCGGGACAGAGCTAACTATGGCTACACCTTC | CASSQVGRDRANYGYTF
NA | few | TRBJ2-2 | TRBV25-1 | TGTGCCAGCAGTGACCCCGCACGGAACACCGGGGAGCTGTTTTTT | CASSDPARNTGELFF